A single sample is the source of the 3 T cell receptor beta chains below, sequenced in a study of PD-L1 blockade in urothelial cancer. The time point: pretreatment peripheral blood. Assay: immunoSEQ multiplex PCR; the TCRdb copy retains only in-frame clones and omits some. Of over 100,000 clones in the sample, about 88% are singletons; the top ten hold under 3.5%. The sample consisted of PBMCs, taken around atezolizumab (anti-PD-L1) treatment. Receptor source: a man aged 45-65 years with urothelial cancer.

The V call is TRBV29-1, the J call TRBJ2-1, with 8 bases identical to TRBD2. The germline V gene encodes CDR1 SQVTM and CDR2 ANQGSEA. Trimming removed 0 bases from V and 3 bases from J; junction bases left unmatched: 10. CDR3 length: 17 amino acids. CDR3 region: CSVEEPLSGKVYNEQFF. As DNA, the CDR3 is TGCAGCGTTGAAGAACCCCTTAGCGGGAAAGTCTACAATGAGCAGTTCTTC.

The chain recombines TRBV27 with TRBJ1-1; D unresolved. CDR3 length: 16 residues. Germline V gene lookup returns CDR1 MNHEY and CDR2 SMNVEV (reference sequence). Trimming cost V 7 bases and J 1 base, with 19 bases left between them. CDR3 in amino acids: CASTSFSAGWNTEAFF. In DNA, the CDR3 is TGTGCCAGCACCAGTTTCTCGGCAGGATGGAACACTGAAGCTTTCTTT.

The chain is built from TRBV7-9 and TRBJ1-5; the D is unclear. Per germline, CDR1 SEHNR and CDR2 FQNEAQ (reference sequence). The CDR3 totals 11 residues. Trimming stripped 6 bases from V and 11 bases from J, with 11 bases between. CDR3 region: CASSGNGAQHF. The CDR3 bases are TGTGCCAGCAGTGGAAACGGGGCCCAGCATTTT.